These 15 T cell receptor beta chains were sequenced from one sample in a study of OX40 agonist ivuxolimab in advanced cancers. Sequencing used immunoSEQ multiplex PCR; TCRdb keeps in-frame clones, though not all of them. The data contain 35,000 to 55,000 clones, roughly 82% of them seen just once; the ten biggest clones take up more than 2%. The sequenced sample was CD4+ or CD8+ T cells sorted from blood, obtained in a trial of the OX40 agonist ivuxolimab. These receptors were obtained from an adult with an advanced solid tumor such as melanoma, head and neck, liver or kidney cancer.

The rearrangement links TRBV28 to TRBJ2-7, with TRBD1 matching over 9 bases. V gave up 5 bases and J gave up 4 bases; unmatched junction bases: 12. This CDR3 comprises 16 residues. CDR1 and CDR2 from the germline V gene are MDHEN and SYDVKM. CDR3 coding DNA: TGTGCCAGCAGTCCTAACCGGGACAGGGAACCGTACGAGCAGTACTTC. As protein: CASSPNRDREPYEQYF.

The chain combines TRBV19 with TRBJ2-5, with D perhaps matching TRBD2 (6 bases). Trimming shortened V by 6 bases and J by 5 bases, and 19 bases separated the two germline ends. The V gene's germline CDR1 is LNHDA and CDR2 SQIVND (reference sequence). The CDR3 is 15 amino acids. The CDR3 DNA follows: TGTGCCAGTAGCCGCACACGGGAGAGAGCGGAGACCCAGTACTTC. It specifies CASSRTRERAETQYF. Combining the CDR3 with reference TRBV19 and TRBJ2-5 gives the whole variable domain DGGITQSPKYLFRKEGQNVTLSCEQNLNHDAMYWYRQDPGQGLRLIYYSQIVNDFQKGDIAEGYSVSREKKESFPLTVTSAQKNPTAFYLCASSRTRERAETQYFGPGTRLLVL.

This sequence joins TRBV2 and TRBJ2-7; D not resolved. Trimming shortened V by 7 bases and J by 3 bases, and 10 bases separated the two germline ends. The CDR3 is 12 residues long. Germline V gene sequence: CDR1 SNHLY, CDR2 FYNNEI. The CDR3 bases are TGTGCCAGCATAGGTGGGGACTACGAGCAGTACTTC. Protein: CASIGGDYEQYF.

This clone was counted a few times. The chain employs TRBV10-3 and TRBJ2-7, with D tentatively TRBD2 (5 bases). CDR3 length: 15 amino acids. Germline loops: CDR1 ENHRY, CDR2 SYGVKD. The V end was cut by 6 bases, the J end by 3 bases, with 18 bases between. CDR3 region: CAIRESGEDHYEQYF. The DNA of the CDR3 is TGTGCCATCAGGGAAAGCGGAGAAGACCACTACGAGCAGTACTTC.

The rearrangement uses TRBV2 and TRBJ2-3, with 8 bases lining up with TRBD1. Germline lookup yields CDR1 SNHLY and CDR2 FYNNEI. V was pared by 7 bases and J by 2 bases, with 17 bases of the junction left unmatched. This CDR3 spans 18 amino acids. The CDR3 sequence is CASTSKSTGTGFTDTQYF. The CDR3 DNA is TGTGCCAGCACCAGCAAATCGACCGGGACAGGATTCACAGATACGCAGTATTTT.

The chain links TRBV9 to TRBJ2-3; D gene ambiguous. The CDR3 runs 13 residues. Trimming shortened V by 0 bases and J by 4 bases, and 6 bases separated the two germline ends. Germline V lookup: CDR1 SGDLS, CDR2 YYNGEE. CDR3 amino acids: CASSVAPPDTQYF. The CDR3 bases are TGTGCCAGCAGCGTAGCCCCCCCAGATACGCAGTATTTT. The full variable domain, with the rest looked up from reference TRBV9 and TRBJ2-3, is DSGVTQTPKHLITATGQRVTLRCSPRSGDLSVYWYQQSLDQGLQFLIQYYNGEERAKGNILERFSAQQFPDLHSELNLSSLELGDSALYFCASSVAPPDTQYFGPGTRLTVL.

The chain couples TRBV7-9 to TRBJ2-3; D not certain. The V and J ends lost 1 base and 6 bases respectively, with 5 bases between them. Germline CDR1 reads SEHNR; CDR2 reads FQNEAQ (reference sequence). This CDR3 is 12 amino acids long. The CDR3 nucleotides are TGTGCCAGCAGCTTAGAGTACGATACGCAGTATTTT. Protein sequence: CASSLEYDTQYF.

The gene calls are TRBV5-1 and TRBJ1-2; no definite D call. The CDR3 runs 15 residues. V was trimmed by 0 bases and J by 7 bases, leaving 16 bases between them. The germline V gene encodes CDR1 SGHRS and CDR2 YFSETQ. Written as DNA, the CDR3 is TGCGCCAGCAGCTTGGTTGCGACAACCGGGGTTGGCTACACCTTC. Translated: CASSLVATTGVGYTF.

Comments on this clone: Distinct nucleotide sequences in the sample also encode this CDR3. This chain joins TRBV9 and TRBJ2-1, with 11 bases that match TRBD2. The V gene's germline CDR1 is SGDLS and CDR2 YYNGEE. This CDR3 region has 15 residues. Trimming removed 4 bases from V and 7 bases from J; junction bases left unmatched: 7. CDR3 bases: TGTGCCAGCAGCCCACGCGGGACTAGCGGTAATGAGCAGTTCTTC. Protein sequence: CASSPRGTSGNEQFF.

The V gene is TRBV7-3, the J gene TRBJ2-7; 9 bases map to TRBD1. This CDR3 has 14 residues. V shed 5 bases and J 3 bases; nucleotides not matched to a gene: 5. Germline V gene lookup returns CDR1 SGHTA and CDR2 FQGTGA. The CDR3 nucleotides are TGTGCCAGCAGCGCTACGACAGGGGGCTACGAGCAGTACTTC. Its translation is CASSATTGGYEQYF.

This clone was counted a single time. V is TRBV27 and J is TRBJ2-7; either TRBD1 or TRBD2 may fit D (5 bases each). This CDR3 is 15 amino acids long. Germline CDR1 and CDR2: MNHEY and SMNVEV (reference sequence). With 6 bases removed from V and 5 bases from J, the gap between germline ends came to 20 bases. In DNA form, the CDR3 reads TGTGCCAGCAGGCCCGGGGCCACTCCTTCTAACGAGCAGTACTTC. Translating gives CASRPGATPSNEQYF.

The chain links TRBV9 to TRBJ2-2, with 10 bases that match TRBD1. V shed 3 bases, J shed 2 bases, and the junction held 4 bases outside the gene matches. The CDR3 loop spans 16 amino acids. Germline lookup yields CDR1 SGDLS and CDR2 YYNGEE. CDR3 bases: TGTGCCAGCAGCGCGACAGGGGGCGCAAACACCGGGGAGCTGTTTTTT. It is translated as CASSATGGANTGELFF.

V is TRBV4-1 and J is TRBJ1-3; no definite D call. The CDR3 loop spans 17 amino acids. Germline-derived CDR1 and CDR2 are MGHRA and YSYEKL. V lost 1 base, J lost 3 bases, and 16 bases lay in between. The CDR3 region has the DNA TGCGCCAGCAGCCAAGGTCCGGCCATCTCTGGTGGAAACACCATATATTTT. Translation gives CASSQGPAISGGNTIYF.

The chain employs TRBV7-2 and TRBJ2-1; D is unresolved. The CDR3 runs to 14 residues. Germline-derived CDR1 and CDR2 are SGHTA and FQGNSA. Deletions cut 5 bases from V and 5 bases from J, with 13 bases between. The CDR3 is CASSPNAWNNEQFF. The CDR3, as DNA: TGTGCCAGCAGCCCTAACGCCTGGAACAATGAGCAGTTCTTC.

This chain links TRBV28 with TRBJ2-4; D gene unclear. Germline V gene data show CDR1 as MDHEN and CDR2 as SYDVKM. The CDR3 runs to 14 residues. With 6 bases removed from V and 9 bases from J, the gap between germline ends came to 18 bases. In DNA form, the CDR3 reads TGTGCCAGCAGATACGGGCAGCCTGGCGGCATTCAGTACTTC. Amino acid sequence: CASRYGQPGGIQYF.